A selection of T cell receptor beta chains follows, all from one sample in a study of blood T cell repertoires in COVID-19. Repertoires were generated with immunoSEQ multiplex PCR, while TCRdb's copy carries only in-frame clones and drops some. Here the sample spans about 260,000 clones, around 88% being singletons. Source material: PBMCs or T cells enriched from blood (not recorded which). The receptor source for this set is a middle-aged woman with acute COVID-19. Each CDR3 is given without its conserved first and last residue. Fields, in order: V gene, J gene, CDR3 protein.

V: TRBV4-3; J: TRBJ1-1; CDR3: ASSPQSEARNTEAF
V: TRBV9; J: TRBJ2-1; CDR3: ASSELAGSPHEQF
V: TRBV10-1; J: TRBJ2-3; CDR3: ASSVGTTATTDTQY
V: TRBV2; J: TRBJ1-5; CDR3: ASSEQGTNNQPQH
V: TRBV11-2; J: TRBJ1-1; CDR3: ASSFMGTRKQGRGTEAF
V: TRBV19; J: TRBJ2-3; CDR3: ASSIVAGGPDTQY
V: TRBV5-6; J: TRBJ2-3; CDR3: ASSPGFRSTDTQY
V: TRBV2; J: TRBJ1-2; CDR3: ASMGTGFYGYT
V: TRBV19; J: TRBJ2-3; CDR3: ASSPTGDNTDTQY
V: TRBV7-8; J: TRBJ1-3; CDR3: ASRLSRFTGTDFSGNTIY
V: TRBV19; J: TRBJ2-6; CDR3: ASSPLLTGSTGANVLT
V: TRBV5-4; J: TRBJ1-4; CDR3: ASSGGQEKLF
V: TRBV18; J: TRBJ1-1; CDR3: ASSPTAMNTEAF
V: TRBV4-3; J: TRBJ2-6; CDR3: ASSQSRGLGTNVLT
V: TRBV5-1; J: TRBJ2-1; CDR3: ASSLEANEQF
V: TRBV4-1; J: TRBJ1-6; CDR3: ASSQGGGDPYNSPLH
V: TRBV5-1; J: TRBJ1-1; CDR3: ASSLGPQGRSEAF
V: TRBV19; J: TRBJ2-1; CDR3: ASSINRGSSDEQF
V: TRBV9; J: TRBJ2-2; CDR3: ASSAYRGRGTGELF
V: TRBV28; J: TRBJ2-7; CDR3: ASAEYYEQY
V: TRBV19; J: TRBJ2-1; CDR3: ASSYTGLAGLSSYNEQF
V: TRBV6-5; J: TRBJ1-3; CDR3: ASSLVQGIGNTIY
V: TRBV7-2; J: TRBJ1-1; CDR3: ASSPEGAWTEAF
V: TRBV5-1; J: TRBJ1-6; CDR3: ASSFGVEGVSPLH
V: TRBV4-1; J: TRBJ1-4; CDR3: ASSLRRTGRDEKLF
V: TRBV24-1; J: TRBJ2-3; CDR3: ATGPGQGSGDTQY
V: TRBV9; J: TRBJ1-4; CDR3: ASSVEGAREKLF
V: TRBV10-3; J: TRBJ2-1; CDR3: AINPRGAGGHNEQF
V: TRBV14; J: TRBJ1-1; CDR3: ASSLIRDRALNEAF
V: TRBV29-1; J: TRBJ1-1; CDR3: SDYDRVLLNTEAF
V: TRBV28; J: TRBJ1-5; CDR3: ASRYRQGLFDQPQH
V: TRBV29-1; J: TRBJ1-4; CDR3: SVAPDRSEKLF
V: TRBV27; J: TRBJ2-3; CDR3: ASSFYRNVDGDTQY
V: TRBV24-1; J: TRBJ2-7; CDR3: ATSDTRMGANEQY
V: TRBV19; J: TRBJ1-5; CDR3: ASSISTANSNQPQH
V: TRBV9; J: TRBJ1-4; CDR3: ASSVGGGNEKLF
V: TRBV28; J: TRBJ1-1; CDR3: ASSFSAGTEAF
V: TRBV28; J: TRBJ1-5; CDR3: ASSSQGAGNQPQH
V: TRBV18; J: TRBJ2-5; CDR3: ASSPRTDREETQY
V: TRBV10-3; J: TRBJ1-1; CDR3: AIRDTMNTEAF